A selection of T cell receptor beta chains follows, all from one sample in a study of shared clonotypes between healthy human individuals. TCRdb's copy holds only in-frame clones and misses some; the assay was immunoSEQ multiplex PCR. The table has approximately 720,000 clones, roughly 70% seen once; the top ten hold about 1.8%. Source material: memory CD4+ T cells sorted from blood. The receptors stem from a woman in her 30s in good health. Both conserved end residues are part of each CDR3. A D gene is named only where the DNA matches it firmly. Size is omitted from some rows. Given values are once, few, many or a class for expanded clones.

CDR3nt,CDR3aa,v_gene,j_gene,d_gene,abundance
TGTGCCAGCAGCTTAGCGCGCGGACGCAATGAGCAGTTCTTC,CASSLARGRNEQFF,TRBV7-8,TRBJ2-1,-,-
TGCGCCAGCAGCTCCGTTGGACAGCACATGAACACTGAAGCTTTCTTT,CASSSVGQHMNTEAFF,TRBV5-1,TRBJ1-1,-,-
TGTGCCAGCGGGCTAGGAGGCGGTACGCAGTATTTT,CASGLGGGTQYF,TRBV6-5,TRBJ2-3,-,-
TGCGCCAGCAGCCCGTTCGCCGGCAGGAACACTGAAGCTTTCTTT,CASSPFAGRNTEAFF,TRBV5-1,TRBJ1-1,-,-
TGTGCCAGCAGTGGTGGGGGGCAACGGGAGACCCAGTACTTC,CASSGGGQRETQYF,TRBV28,TRBJ2-5,-,-
TGTGCCAGTAATGCCAGAGCGAACACCGGGGAGCTGTTTTTT,CASNARANTGELFF,TRBV19,TRBJ2-2,-,-
TGTGCCAGCAATGAGGGGAGAAACGAGCAGTACTTC,CASNEGRNEQYF,TRBV2,TRBJ2-7,-,-
TGCGCCAGCAGCCTTCTAACGGGACTGTACAATGAGCAGTTCTTC,CASSLLTGLYNEQFF,TRBV5-1,TRBJ2-1,-,-
TGTGCCACCTCGGACACAGCGAACACTGAAGCTTTCTTT,CATSDTANTEAFF,TRBV10-3,TRBJ1-1,-,-
TGTGCCAGCAGCTTAATGGGGGGGGGACCCTACGAGCAGTACTTC,CASSLMGGGPYEQYF,TRBV7-2,TRBJ2-7,TRBD2,-
TGTGCCAGCAGCAAACGGACATCGAATGAAGAGACCCAGTACTTC,CASSKRTSNEETQYF,TRBV21-1,TRBJ2-5,-,-
TGTGCCAGCAGCCTCCTAGCGGGGGGATACAATGAGCAGTTCTTC,CASSLLAGGYNEQFF,TRBV7-3,TRBJ2-1,TRBD2,-
TGTGCCAGCAGCTTGTTTTCCGGGGCCAACGTCCTGACTTTC,CASSLFSGANVLTF,TRBV5-6,TRBJ2-6,-,-
TGTGCCAGCATCGACGGAGCGGGAGGGCCGTCATACAATGAGCAGTTCTTC,CASIDGAGGPSYNEQFF,TRBV2,TRBJ2-1,TRBD2,-
TGTGCCAGCAGTTTAGGAGGAAACACCATATATTTT,CASSLGGNTIYF,TRBV28,TRBJ1-3,-,-
TGTGCCAGCAGTTTATTAACAGGGGGCACATTTGGCTACACCTTC,CASSLLTGGTFGYTF,TRBV27,TRBJ1-2,TRBD1,-
TGTGCCAGTAGTCTAATGACCGGGACAGATACGCAGTATTTT,CASSLMTGTDTQYF,TRBV19,TRBJ2-3,-,-
TGCGCCAGCAGCTCGGCCTCGGGACTAGCGCGAGTACAAGAGACCCAGTACTTC,CASSSASGLARVQETQYF,TRBV5-1,TRBJ2-5,TRBD2,-
TGTGCCAGCACCCAAGGGACTAGGGGTTACAATGAGCAGTTCTTC,CASTQGTRGYNEQFF,TRBV7-2,TRBJ2-1,TRBD2,-
TGTGCCAGCTCACCAGTAAAGAGCAGCGAAAAACTGTTTTTT,CASSPVKSSEKLFF,TRBV18,TRBJ1-4,-,once
TGTGCCTCATCCGGGGGGACGGCGTACGAGCAGTACTTC,CASSGGTAYEQYF,TRBV19,TRBJ2-7,TRBD2,-
TGTGCCAGTAGTCCCGGGACAGGTCGACTAGCGGGAGGGACAGATACGCAGTATTTT,CASSPGTGRLAGGTDTQYF,TRBV19,TRBJ2-3,TRBD2,-
TGTGCCAGCAGTGAGGTACTAGGGGAAGAAAATGAGCAGTTCTTC,CASSEVLGEENEQFF,TRBV2,TRBJ2-1,-,-
TGTGCCAGCAGCCCCCGATATGGCCTAGCAGATACGCAGTATTTT,CASSPRYGLADTQYF,TRBV7-6,TRBJ2-3,-,-
TGTGCCAGCAGTCGGACTCTCCCAGAGACCCAGTACTTC,CASSRTLPETQYF,TRBV27,TRBJ2-5,-,-
TGTGCCAGCAGTTCCGCTGGACTAGCGGGAGGGCGGGGCGAGCAGTACTTC,CASSSAGLAGGRGEQYF,TRBV28,TRBJ2-7,TRBD2,once
TGTGCCAGCACCGATGGACAGGGAAGGACTATGAACACTGAAGCTTTCTTT,CASTDGQGRTMNTEAFF,TRBV28,TRBJ1-1,TRBD1,-
TGTGCCAGCAGTTACTCTGGGGCGTCAAACTATGGCTACACCTTC,CASSYSGASNYGYTF,TRBV6-5,TRBJ1-2,-,-